This T cell receptor beta chain is from a study of shared clonotypes between healthy human individuals. Comments on this clone: Its antigen remains unidentified.

Nashville, Tennessee was home to all donors, who were Caucasian adults. Combining CD45RO+ cells with CCR7-negative CD45RA+ TemRA cells gave CD8 memory. Notes on the study in general: Relative to their counterparts shared across all four donors, non-shared clonotypes exhibited diminished generation probabilities.

Trimming removed 0 bases from V and 5 bases from J; junction bases left unmatched: 5. Germline lookup yields CDR1 PRHDT and CDR2 FYEKMQ (reference sequence). The CDR3 contains 15 residues. The assay was run at deep level. Data came from immunoSEQ multiplex PCR; TCRdb stores just in-frame clones and leaves some out. The sample shows around 100,000 clones, about 72% of them seen only once. Sequences were obtained from memory CD8+ T cells sorted from blood. Regarding subset: CD45RO+ cells pooled with CCR7-negative TemRA cells. This sequence was found in a woman younger than 45 in good health. V usage is TRBV13 and J usage is TRBJ2-7, with TRBD2 identical over 9 bases. As DNA, the CDR3 is TGTGCCAGCAGCTTAGGGGGCGGGAGGGCCCACGAGCAGTACTTC. This sequence encodes CASSLGGGRAHEQYF.